The rows below give T cell receptor beta chains drawn from one sample of a study of shared T cell receptors in the human thymus. Sequenced by immunoSEQ multiplex PCR; TCRdb stores in-frame clones only, minus some. Of roughly 700,000 clones in the sample, approximately 87% were seen once. The same sample was also studied in work on human thymus T cells.

The sample comprised thymocytes. The receptors were gathered from a boy under two years old with a congenital heart defect. Both conserved end residues are part of each CDR3. Each record gives: D gene, V gene, J gene, clone size, CDR3 DNA, CDR3 protein. D genes are given only for firm matches. A row's size may be missing; if present it is once, few, many or a size class.

>TRBD2|TRBV5-1|TRBJ2-7|-
TGCGCCAGCACCCCCTTCGGGGAGCGGGAGAGGTTAGGCGAGCAGTACTTC
CASTPFGERERLGEQYF
>TRBD1|TRBV5-4|TRBJ2-1|few
TGTGCCAGCAGGTTTAAAGCGGGACAGGGGGCCCGTGACGGGTACAATGAGCAGTTCTTC
CASRFKAGQGARDGYNEQFF
>TRBD2|TRBV6-5|TRBJ2-5|-
TGTGCCAGTAATAGCGGGAGGGCAGGAGAGACCCAGTACTTC
CASNSGRAGETQYF
>-|TRBV6-4|TRBJ2-6|-
TGTGCCAGCAGTGCTTACAGGGCACTAAGGGCCAACGTCCTGACTTTC
CASSAYRALRANVLTF
>-|TRBV10-3|TRBJ2-7|-
TGTGCCATCAGTGAGCGGCGGGACCTATCCTACGAGCAGTACTTC
CAISERRDLSYEQYF
>TRBD2|TRBV4-1|TRBJ2-3|-
TGCGCCAGCAGCCAAGGTAGTCTAGCGGGTGGGGAGTGCACAGATACGCAGTATTTT
CASSQGSLAGGECTDTQYF
>-|TRBV6-6|TRBJ1-3|few
TGTGCCAGCAGTAACAGGGTTGGAAACACCATATATTTT
CASSNRVGNTIYF
>-|TRBV11-2|TRBJ1-3|-
TGTGCCAGCAGCTTATCCCCCCGGGGGGACACCATATATTTT
CASSLSPRGDTIYF
>-|TRBV7-3|TRBJ2-3|-
TGTGCCAGCAGCTTCTCGCACGGGGATACGCAGTATTTT
CASSFSHGDTQYF
>TRBD2|TRBV6-4|TRBJ2-7|-
TGTGCCAGCAGTGCTGGGACTAGCGGGATCTACGAGCAGTACTTC
CASSAGTSGIYEQYF
>TRBD1|TRBV9|TRBJ1-3|-
TGTGCCAGCAGCGTAGCGGAGGCAAACCGGGACAGTGACAACTCTGGAAACACCATATATTTT
CASSVAEANRDSDNSGNTIYF
>-|TRBV4-1|TRBJ1-4|-
TGCGCCAGCAGCCAAGACGCGGGGAACGAAGACGAAAAACTGTTTTTT
CASSQDAGNEDEKLFF
>-|TRBV5-1|TRBJ2-7|few
TGCGCCAGCAGCTTGGGGGCGCGACCCTACGAGCAGTACTTC
CASSLGARPYEQYF
>TRBD1|TRBV10-1|TRBJ2-7|-
TGCGCCAGCCGGGGACAGATTGATTTC
CASRGQIDF
>TRBD1|TRBV7-4|TRBJ1-1|-
TGTGCCAGCAGCCCCACCGGACAGGGCTACGGAACTGAAGCTTTCTTT
CASSPTGQGYGTEAFF
>-|TRBV12-2|TRBJ2-7|-
TGTGCAAGTCGCACCACTAGCGGGCCCACCTACGAGCAGTACTTC
CASRTTSGPTYEQYF
>-|TRBV7-9|TRBJ2-3|-
TGTGCCAGCAGCGCAGCAGGGGGGACGCAGTATTTT
CASSAAGGTQYF
>-|TRBV7-6|TRBJ2-7|-
TGTGCCAGCAGCTCAGGGACACCAACCTACGAGCAGTACTTC
CASSSGTPTYEQYF
>-|TRBV13|TRBJ2-2|-
TGTGCCAGCAGTTCTGACACCGGGGAGCTGTTTTTT
CASSSDTGELFF
>-|TRBV6-5|TRBJ1-1|-
TGTGCCAGCAAAACACCCGCCGGGGTCGGAACTGAAGCTTTCTTT
CASKTPAGVGTEAFF
>TRBD2|TRBV29-1|TRBJ2-5|-
TGCAGCGTTGAAGGATTGAATGCCCCTAGCGGGAGTCGAGAGACCCAGTACTTC
CSVEGLNAPSGSRETQYF
>TRBD1|TRBV10-1|TRBJ2-1|once
TGCGCCAGCAGTGAGTACAGGGGCAATGAGCAGTTCTTC
CASSEYRGNEQFF
>TRBD1|TRBV12-5|TRBJ1-5|few
TGTGCTAGTGGTTTGGTAAGGGCAGGGGGTCACAATAGCAATCAGCCCCAGCATTTT
CASGLVRAGGHNSNQPQHF
>TRBD2|TRBV27|TRBJ2-7|-
TGTGCCAGCAGTTTATATGGGGGACTAGCGGAAAGCTCCTACGAGCAGTACTTC
CASSLYGGLAESSYEQYF